This TCR beta chain came from a study of blood T cell repertoires in COVID-19. This table comes from immunoSEQ multiplex PCR, and its TCRdb copy is limited to in-frame clones, with some not included. The profile shows about 200,000 clones, 84% of them singletons. CDR3 length equals 14 residues. Trimming removed 6 bases at V and 2 bases at J, with 11 bases between. Germline V gives CDR1 MNHEY, CDR2 SVGAGI. Material for sequencing was peripheral blood. This rearrangement joins TRBV6-5 to TRBJ1-3; perhaps TRBD1 as D (6 bases). This clonotype was sampled from a woman aged 80 or over with COVID-19, enrolled during active disease. CDR3 in DNA: TGTGCCAGCAGCCCCGACAGGACTGGAAACACCATATATTTT. It codes for CASSPDRTGNTIYF.